This is a list of T cell receptor beta chains from one sample in a study of identical twins. TCRdb ran MiXCR on the 5' RACE reads and lists one entry per CDR3 protein. The sample contains some 900,000 distinct CDR3 sequences, roughly an eighth of which appear only once. The same sample was also used in a study of yellow fever vaccine responses in identical twins.

Sequencing input: PBMCs. Receptor source: a young woman in good health. CDR3s include the opening cysteine and the closing phenylalanine or tryptophan. A D gene is named only where the DNA matches it firmly. Size is omitted from some rows. Given values are once, few, many or a class for expanded clones.

>TRBV6-1|.|few|TRBJ2-3
CASSDRGVTDTQYF
TGTGCCAGCAGTGACAGGGGGGTAACGGATACGCAGTATTTT
>TRBV7-8|.|many|TRBJ1-1
CASSPGRVNTEAFF
TGTGCCAGCAGCCCCGGGAGGGTCAACACTGAAGCTTTCTTT
>TRBV29-1|.|few|TRBJ1-2
CSVENPNTGPGYTF
TGCAGCGTTGAAAATCCGAACACTGGGCCCGGCTACACCTTC
>TRBV6-5|.|many|TRBJ2-1
CASSYGLEDSYNEQFF
TGTGCCAGCAGTTACGGGCTCGAAGACTCCTACAATGAGCAGTTCTTC
>TRBV5-1|.|.|TRBJ2-7
CASSFARRDLNYEQYF
TGCGCCAGCAGCTTTGCCCGACGGGACCTAAATTACGAGCAGTACTTC
>TRBV5-1|.|many|TRBJ1-2
CASSLGPEEGGYTF
TGCGCCAGCAGCTTGGGACCCGAAGAGGGTGGCTACACCTTC
>TRBV3-1|TRBD2|few|TRBJ2-3
CASSQDVRASGSTDTQYF
TGTGCCAGCAGCCAAGATGTCCGGGCTAGCGGGAGCACAGATACGCAGTATTTT
>TRBV7-9|.|few|TRBJ2-3
CASRRTSGGGADTQYF
TGTGCCAGCAGACGCACCTCAGGGGGGGGAGCAGATACGCAGTATTTT
>TRBV24-1|TRBD1|.|TRBJ2-1
CATSDREWTGASYNEQFF
TGTGCCACCAGTGATAGGGAATGGACAGGGGCTTCCTACAATGAGCAGTTCTTC
>TRBV28|.|few|TRBJ2-3
CASKAVNSF
TGTGCCAGCAAGGCCGTTAACAGTTTT
>TRBV2|.|few|TRBJ2-4
CASSEAAGLANIQYF
TGTGCCAGCAGTGAAGCGGCGGGCCTAGCAAACATTCAGTACTTC
>TRBV27|TRBD2|few|TRBJ2-1
CASSPLILAEEYNEQFF
TGTGCCAGCAGTCCACTCATCCTAGCGGAGGAATACAATGAGCAGTTCTTC
>TRBV2|.|.|TRBJ1-6
CASSGEQTYNSPLHF
TGTGCCAGCAGTGGAGAACAGACCTATAATTCACCCCTCCACTTT
>TRBV3-1|TRBD2|few|TRBJ2-1
CASSQHGAGGNEQFF
TGTGCCAGCAGCCAACATGGGGCGGGGGGAAATGAGCAGTTCTTC
>TRBV28|.|.|TRBJ2-1
CASGLPYNEQFF
TGTGCCAGCGGACTCCCATACAATGAGCAGTTCTTC
>TRBV7-2|.|many|TRBJ2-1
CASSSLALVYEQFF
TGTGCCAGCAGCTCCCTAGCGCTAGTTTATGAGCAGTTCTTC
>TRBV7-2|.|.|TRBJ2-4
CASSETVAGAKNIQYF
TGTGCCAGCAGCGAGACGGTCGCCGGGGCCAAAAACATTCAGTACTTC
>TRBV5-1|TRBD1|few|TRBJ2-5
CASSSDRVETQYF
TGCGCCAGCAGCTCCGACAGGGTGGAGACCCAGTACTTC
>TRBV20-1|.|many|TRBJ2-1
CSPEAEFSYNEQFF
TGCAGTCCCGAGGCGGAATTCTCCTACAATGAGCAGTTCTTC
>TRBV20-1|TRBD2|.|TRBJ2-1
CSARAETSGILESYNEQFF
TGCAGTGCTAGAGCCGAGACTAGCGGGATCCTCGAATCCTACAATGAGCAGTTCTTC
>TRBV6-5|.|many|TRBJ1-1
CASSKGGTEAFF
TGTGCCAGCAGCAAAGGGGGGACTGAAGCTTTCTTT
>TRBV6-5|.|.|TRBJ1-5
CASSPGAPQHF
TGTGCCAGCAGCCCGGGAGCGCCCCAGCATTTT
>TRBV7-2|.|few|TRBJ2-4
CASSLAGSGVTNIQYF
TGTGCCAGCAGCTTAGCGGGGAGTGGGGTAACAAACATTCAGTACTTC